Described below is a single T cell receptor beta chain sequence and its context. The antigen remains undetermined. From roughly 9.2 ml of fresh peripheral blood, PBMCs were isolated. From germline, CDR1 is LNHNV and CDR2 YYDKDF (reference sequence). J gave up 3 bases and V 8 bases, and 10 bases lay outside the gene matches. The CDR3 is 15 residues long. Amplification targeted TCR beta CDR3 regions from RNA transcripts. Carried out on the TCR CDR3, a first-round RT-PCR used the HTBI primer set. TCRdb itself ran the multiplex PCR reads through MiXCR, one entry per CDR3 protein. The sample includes approximately 380,000 distinct CDR3 sequences, around 20% of them seen just once. The data were obtained in a study of T cells in Graves' hyperthyroidism and ophthalmopathy. Whole-study context: Blood from the periphery was taken at initial diagnosis, before any treatment.

Study observations and caveats: Blood also contained most expanded thyroid clonotypes above 0.001. Ophthalmopathy stood apart from stable hyperthyroidism in a 13 V-J model.

The V gene is TRBV15, the J gene TRBJ1-5; 7 bases match TRBD1. The sequenced sample was blood. The TCR originated in a man aged 18 to 30 with Graves' ophthalmopathy. The CDR3 sequence is CATAKIQGYNQPQHF. The CDR3 DNA reads as TGTGCCACCGCTAAGATACAGGGGTACAATCAGCCCCAGCATTTT.